The 26 T cell receptor beta chains given below trace back to one sample, sequenced in a study of radiotherapy plus CTLA-4 blockade in lung cancer. TCRdb's copy holds only in-frame clones and misses some; the assay was immunoSEQ multiplex PCR. The table shows over 85,000 clones, with approximately 86% occurring only once. The sample in question was peripheral blood, obtained from a patient treated with radiotherapy plus ipilimumab. The receptors were gathered from a human donor with non-small cell lung cancer that progressed on radiotherapy plus ipilimumab.

The chain is built from TRBV19 and TRBJ2-7; 8 bases fit TRBD1. CDR1 is LNHDA and CDR2 is SQIVND in the germline V gene (reference sequence). The CDR3 spans 13 residues. The junction had 4 bases not matched to a gene; V was cut back by 5 bases and J by 4 bases. This chain's CDR3 is CASSPGQAYEQYF. The CDR3 region has the DNA TGTGCCAGTAGTCCGGGACAGGCTTACGAGCAGTACTTC.

The chain employs TRBV7-6 and TRBJ2-1, with TRBD1 matching over 8 bases. This CDR3 has 14 amino acids. The junction had 5 bases not matched to a gene; V was cut back by 2 bases and J by 8 bases. Germline CDR1 reads SGHVS; CDR2 reads FNYEAQ. The DNA of the CDR3 is TGTGCCAGCAGCTTAAACCAGGGGGCCTATGAGCAGTTCTTC. This codes for CASSLNQGAYEQFF. Using reference TRBV7-6 and TRBJ2-1 for the parts outside the CDR3, the full variable domain is GAGVSQSPRYKVTKRGQDVALRCDPISGHVSLYWYRQALGQGPEFLTYFNYEAQQDKSGLPNDRFSAERPEGSISTLTIQRTEQRDSAMYRCASSLNQGAYEQFFGPGTRLTVL.

The chain employs TRBV14 and TRBJ2-1; D ambiguous. The CDR3 is 15 residues long. The V gene's germline CDR1 is SGHDN and CDR2 FVKESK. V was cut by 1 base and J by 0 bases, with 7 bases left in between. The CDR3 coding sequence is TGTGCCAGCAGCCAAGCCTTGGGCTCCTACAATGAGCAGTTCTTC. Translation: CASSQALGSYNEQFF.

This chain's CDR3 is CASSWAGTGAVTDTQYF. The CDR3 DNA is TGCGCCAGCAGCTGGGCCGGGACAGGGGCCGTTACAGATACGCAGTATTTT. J is TRBJ2-3 and V is TRBV5-1, with 10 nucleotides matching TRBD1. The CDR3 has 17 amino acids. Germline CDR1 is SGHRS and CDR2 is YFSETQ. Trimming removed 3 bases from V and 3 bases from J; junction bases left unmatched: 10.

This rearrangement joins TRBV6-5 to TRBJ1-5; a possible D gene is TRBD1 (6 bases). Germline V gene lookup returns CDR1 MNHEY and CDR2 SVGAGI. V was pared by 5 bases and J by 7 bases, with 15 bases between. The CDR3 is 14 residues long. The CDR3 nucleotides are TGTGCCAGCAGTGAATATGGGGGCTGGCAGCCCCAGCATTTT. Its translation is CASSEYGGWQPQHF.

The V and J genes are TRBV18 and TRBJ2-7, with D perhaps TRBD2 (6 bases). Germline CDR1 reads KGHSH; CDR2 reads LQKENI. CDR3 length equals 16 residues. Trimming shortened V by 4 bases and J by 0 bases, and 16 bases separated the two germline ends. Written as DNA, the CDR3 is TGTGCCAGCTCACAGCTTGGGACTGCCACCTCCTACGAGCAGTACTTC. As protein: CASSQLGTATSYEQYF.

This rearrangement joins TRBV10-2 to TRBJ2-5, with no clear D. From germline, CDR1 is WSHSY and CDR2 SAAADI. The CDR3 is 13 residues long. The ends were cut back, 8 bases at V and 3 bases at J, with 13 bases in the middle. The CDR3 coding sequence is TGCGCCAGCGGATTTATCTTGGAAGAGACCCAGTACTTC. Translated, it gives CASGFILEETQYF.

The chain recombines TRBV23-1 with TRBJ1-2; tentative D call: TRBD1 (5 bases). TRBV23-1 falls under the ORF class, with uncertain function. The CDR3 has 17 residues. Trimming left V 0 bases short and J 7 bases short, with 21 bases between. The CDR3 DNA is TGCGCCAGCAGTCAATCGGGGAGCAACAGGACTGAGTGTGGCTACACCTTC. This codes for CASSQSGSNRTECGYTF.

The chain couples TRBV19 to TRBJ1-5, with 7 bases lining up with TRBD1. This CDR3 has 16 amino acids. V trimming: 4 bases; J trimming: 8 bases; junction bases outside the gene matches: 14. Germline CDR1 and CDR2: LNHDA and SQIVND (reference sequence). The CDR3 region is CASSTPRGGGSEPQHF. CDR3 bases: TGTGCCAGTAGTACCCCCAGGGGGGGTGGAAGTGAGCCCCAGCATTTT.

This rearrangement joins TRBV30 to TRBJ1-3; D gene ambiguous. V was pared by 2 bases and J by 2 bases, with 13 bases between. From germline, CDR1 is GTSNPN and CDR2 SVGIG (reference sequence). This CDR3 is 15 amino acids long. The chain's CDR3 is CAWSFTRTAGNTIYF. The CDR3 DNA reads TGTGCCTGGAGTTTCACCCGGACGGCTGGAAACACCATATATTTT.

The chain couples TRBV12-5 to TRBJ2-1, with 14 bases that match TRBD2. This CDR3 is 17 amino acids long. Germline CDR1 reads LGHNT; CDR2 reads FRNRAP. Trimming took 0 bases from V and 8 from J; bases not matched to a gene: 6. The CDR3 nucleotides are TGTGCTAGTGGTTTGGTACCTGGGACTAGCGGGAGCCATGAGCAGTTCTTC. It encodes CASGLVPGTSGSHEQFF. The whole variable domain, remainder taken from reference TRBV12-5 and TRBJ2-1, is DARVTQTPRHKVTEMGQEVTMRCQPILGHNTVFWYRQTMMQGLELLAYFRNRAPLDDSGMPKDRFSAEMPDATLATLKIQPSEPRDSAVYFCASGLVPGTSGSHEQFFGPGTRLTVL.

The chain couples TRBV7-8 to TRBJ2-5; TRBD2 agrees at 8 bases. The CDR3 has 15 residues. From germline, CDR1 is SGHVS and CDR2 FQNEAQ. V gave up 5 bases and J gave up 5 bases; unmatched junction bases: 10. The CDR3 reads CASSPSGGSPETQYF. DNA for the CDR3: TGTGCCAGCAGCCCATCGGGAGGGAGTCCGGAGACCCAGTACTTC. The full variable domain, rest sourced from reference TRBV7-8 and TRBJ2-5, is GAGVSQSPRYKVAKRGQDVALRCDPISGHVSLFWYQQALGQGPEFLTYFQNEAQLDKSGLPSDRFFAERPEGSVSTLKIQRTQQEDSAVYLCASSPSGGSPETQYFGPGTRLLVL.

As to this clone: This may stem from a read error, because a much larger clone lies one nucleotide away. The rearrangement uses TRBV19 and TRBJ2-1; the D call may be TRBD1 or TRBD2 (6 bases each). The CDR3 loop spans 14 amino acids. V gave up 5 bases and J gave up 10 bases, with 18 bases separating them. The V gene's germline CDR1 is LNHDA and CDR2 SQIVND (reference sequence). The CDR3 sequence: CASSRRDKPYEQFF. CDR3 nucleotide sequence: TGTGCCAGTAGTCGGCGGGACAAGCCCTACGAGCAGTTCTTC. Complete variable domain (other parts from reference TRBV19 and TRBJ2-1): DGGITQSPKYLFRKEGQNVTLSCEQNLNHDAMYWYRQDPGQGLRLIYYSQIVNDFQKGDIAEGYSVSREKKESFPLTVTSAQKNPTAFYLCASSRRDKPYEQFFGPGTRLTVL.

This chain joins TRBV18 and TRBJ1-1; D not resolved. The CDR3 extends over 13 amino acids. The germline CDR1 and CDR2 sequences are KGHSH and LQKENI. V shed 2 bases and J shed 4 bases, with 8 bases lying between them. CDR3 sequence (DNA): TGTGCCAGCTCACCAGAAGGGTTCACTGAAGCTTTCTTT. Its translation: CASSPEGFTEAFF.

The chain uses TRBV10-3 and TRBJ2-3; TRBD1 might be the D (6 bases). The CDR3 sequence is 12 residues long. V was shortened by 6 bases and J by 5 bases, with 9 bases between the two germline ends. Germline V gene sequence: CDR1 ENHRY, CDR2 SYGVKD. Here the CDR3 DNA reads TGTGCCATCAGAACAGGGCAAGATACGCAGTATTTT. Translation gives CAIRTGQDTQYF.

This clone was found a few times. The chain uses TRBV19 and TRBJ1-4, with 9 bases aligning to TRBD1. The length of the CDR3 is 13 residues. Germline CDR1 and CDR2: LNHDA and SQIVND (reference sequence). The junction had 3 bases not matched to a gene; V was cut back by 5 bases and J by 8 bases. The CDR3 DNA reads as TGTGCCAGTAGTTTGGGACAGGGAGAAAAACTGTTTTTT. It yields the protein CASSLGQGEKLFF.

The chain employs TRBV19 and TRBJ1-1; D is uncertain. The CDR3 spans 13 residues. Germline V gene sequence: CDR1 LNHDA, CDR2 SQIVND (reference sequence). V was clipped by 5 bases and J by 6 bases, with 13 bases between them. The DNA of the CDR3 is TGTGCCAGTAGTCTACCTGGAGGCCCTGAAGCTTTCTTT. This translates into CASSLPGGPEAFF. Full variable domain (remainder filled in from reference TRBV19 and TRBJ1-1): DGGITQSPKYLFRKEGQNVTLSCEQNLNHDAMYWYRQDPGQGLRLIYYSQIVNDFQKGDIAEGYSVSREKKESFPLTVTSAQKNPTAFYLCASSLPGGPEAFFGQGTRLTVV.

This clone was recorded a few times. This sequence joins TRBV11-3 and TRBJ1-1; D remains unclear. The CDR3 has 13 residues. Germline V gene lookup returns CDR1 SGHNT and CDR2 YENEEA. Trimming cost V 1 base and J 3 bases, with 6 bases left between them. The CDR3: CASSLAPHTEAFF. The CDR3 DNA reads as TGTGCCAGCAGCTTAGCTCCCCACACTGAAGCTTTCTTT.

The J gene is TRBJ2-3, the V gene TRBV9; the D is unclear. Germline values: CDR1 SGDLS, CDR2 YYNGEE. This CDR3 comprises 16 residues. Trimming took 0 bases from V and 3 from J, leaving 14 bases between them. The CDR3 protein is CASSVVADPPTDTQYF. The CDR3 bases are TGTGCCAGCAGCGTAGTTGCGGACCCCCCGACAGATACGCAGTATTTT.

This chain uses TRBV5-1 with TRBJ2-7; D is perhaps TRBD1 or TRBD2 (5 bases each). In germline, CDR1 is SGHRS, CDR2 YFSETQ. V was trimmed by 6 bases and J by 6 bases, leaving 16 bases between them. CDR3 length: 13 amino acids. CDR3 in amino acids: CASNRVGDSEQYF. As DNA, the CDR3 is TGCGCCAGCAACCGGGTGGGGGATTCCGAGCAGTACTTC.

The chain couples TRBV11-2 to TRBJ1-3; TRBD1 is a possible D gene (6 bases). V was cut by 4 bases and J by 0 bases, with 10 bases left in between. The CDR3 contains 15 residues. The germline V gene has CDR1 SGHAT and CDR2 FQNNGV. The CDR3 reads CASSYTGSSGNTIYF. CDR3 coding DNA: TGTGCCAGCAGCTACACAGGGAGCTCTGGAAACACCATATATTTT.

The chain couples TRBV19 to TRBJ1-5, with TRBD1 matching over 8 bases. Trimming at V came to 8 bases and at J to 1 base, leaving 4 bases not matched to a gene. The CDR3 is made up of 14 amino acids. In germline, CDR1 is LNHDA, CDR2 SQIVND (reference sequence). This chain's CDR3 is CASADRESNQPQHF. For the CDR3, the DNA is TGTGCCAGTGCGGACAGGGAAAGCAATCAGCCCCAGCATTTT.

The table lists this clone with a few counts. V is TRBV5-1 and J is TRBJ1-1; tentative D call: TRBD1 (5 bases). Germline V gene sequence: CDR1 SGHRS, CDR2 YFSETQ. This CDR3 is 13 amino acids long. Trimming cost V 0 bases and J 11 bases, with 14 bases left between them. CDR3 sequence: CASSLAGRSDAFF. The CDR3 DNA reads TGCGCCAGCAGCTTGGCGGGACGGAGTGACGCTTTCTTT.

The chain combines TRBV9 with TRBJ2-3; either TRBD1 or TRBD2 may supply D (5 bases each). The V gene's germline CDR1 is SGDLS and CDR2 YYNGEE. This CDR3 has 15 residues. V lost 4 bases to trimming and J lost 7 bases, with 19 bases between them. CDR3 in DNA: TGTGCCAGCAGCCCCCTAAGGGGCGGAGGCAATACGCAGTATTTT. The encoded protein is CASSPLRGGGNTQYF. Full variable domain (outside the CDR3, taken from reference TRBV9 and TRBJ2-3): DSGVTQTPKHLITATGQRVTLRCSPRSGDLSVYWYQQSLDQGLQFLIQYYNGEERAKGNILERFSAQQFPDLHSELNLSSLELGDSALYFCASSPLRGGGNTQYFGPGTRLTVL.

The chain couples TRBV25-1 to TRBJ1-4; no firm D call. V lost 3 bases to trimming and J lost 7 bases, with 15 bases between them. The CDR3 extends over 15 amino acids. CDR1 is MGHDK, CDR2 SYGVNS, per germline. DNA for the CDR3: TGTGCCAGCAGTGACCGACCTGCTAGCGGTGAAAAACTGTTTTTT. Translating gives CASSDRPASGEKLFF.

The CDR3 DNA follows: TGTGCCACCCGTGGGGCGGCTGGCTACACCTTC. Its translation is CATRGAAGYTF. V and J are TRBV27 and TRBJ1-2, with a tentative D call TRBD1 (5 bases). Trimming cost V 10 bases and J 7 bases, with 13 bases left between them. The CDR3 length is 11 residues. The germline V gene has CDR1 MNHEY and CDR2 SMNVEV (reference sequence).